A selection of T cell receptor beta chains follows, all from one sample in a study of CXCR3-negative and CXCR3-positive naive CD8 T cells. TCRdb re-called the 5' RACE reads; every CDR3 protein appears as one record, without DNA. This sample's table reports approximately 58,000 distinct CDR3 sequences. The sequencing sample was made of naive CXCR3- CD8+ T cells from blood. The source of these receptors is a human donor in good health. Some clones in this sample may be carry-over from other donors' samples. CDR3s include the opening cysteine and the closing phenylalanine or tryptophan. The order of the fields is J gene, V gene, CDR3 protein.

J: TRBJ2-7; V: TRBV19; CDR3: CASSASGDSSYEQYF
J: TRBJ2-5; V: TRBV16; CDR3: CASSPGGLTTQETQYF
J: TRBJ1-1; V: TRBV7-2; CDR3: CASSFTGMNTEAFF
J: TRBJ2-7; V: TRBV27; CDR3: CASSLIWSDEQYF
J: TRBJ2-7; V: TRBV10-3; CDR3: CAIRKLAGGPHEQYF
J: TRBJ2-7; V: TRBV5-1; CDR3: CASSSEDRGPYEQYF
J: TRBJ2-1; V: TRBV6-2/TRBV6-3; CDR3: CASSRRGTSNEQFF
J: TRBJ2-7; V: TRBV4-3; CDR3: CASSLSRDYEQYF
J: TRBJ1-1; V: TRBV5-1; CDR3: CASSIQGAEAFF
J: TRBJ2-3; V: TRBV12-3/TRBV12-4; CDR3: CASTPLGGAGATDTQYF
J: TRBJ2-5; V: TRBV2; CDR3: CASSEDETQYF
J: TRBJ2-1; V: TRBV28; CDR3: CASSLGLAGGRSEQFF
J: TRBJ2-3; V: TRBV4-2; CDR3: CASSQDVRNTDTRYF
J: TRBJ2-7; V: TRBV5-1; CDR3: CASSLIPGTGNEQYF
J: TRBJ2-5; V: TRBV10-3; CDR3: CAISDTGQKETQYF
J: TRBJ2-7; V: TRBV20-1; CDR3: CSAIPDDRAHEQYF
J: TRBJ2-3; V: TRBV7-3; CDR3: CASSPLFDSGGSTDTQYF
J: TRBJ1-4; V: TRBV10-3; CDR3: CAISESNQHNEKLFF
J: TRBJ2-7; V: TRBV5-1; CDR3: CASSPPEGQHEQYF
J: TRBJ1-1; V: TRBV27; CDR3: CASSLREHTEAFF
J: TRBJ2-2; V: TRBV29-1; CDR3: CSVRTGGISGELFF
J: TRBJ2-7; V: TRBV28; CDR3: CASSYRGLNSYEQYF
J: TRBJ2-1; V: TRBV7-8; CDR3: CASSLAGGGGFNEQFF
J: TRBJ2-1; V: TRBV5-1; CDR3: CASSLSGGRRYNEQFF
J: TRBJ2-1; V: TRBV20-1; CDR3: CSAKVTDYSYNEQFF
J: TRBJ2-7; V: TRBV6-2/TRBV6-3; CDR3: CASTDGTGNYEQYF
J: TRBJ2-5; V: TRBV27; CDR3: CASSSLGNTGIETQYF
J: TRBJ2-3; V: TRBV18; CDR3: CASSPIGGGQGRPDTQYF
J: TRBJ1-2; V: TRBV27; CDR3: CASSSHRDGYTF
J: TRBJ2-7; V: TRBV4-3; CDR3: CASSQNDGGEYEQYF
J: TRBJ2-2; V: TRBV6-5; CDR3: CASSTGLNRGNTGELFF
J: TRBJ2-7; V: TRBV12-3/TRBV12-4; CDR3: CASSPVKDEQYF
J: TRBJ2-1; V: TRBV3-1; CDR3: CASSQPTGSPYNEQFF
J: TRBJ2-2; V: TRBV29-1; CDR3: CSVEEWREGTGELFF
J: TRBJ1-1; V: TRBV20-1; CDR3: CSARPQGNTEAFF
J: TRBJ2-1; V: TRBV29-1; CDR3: CSVVGATSSYNEQFF
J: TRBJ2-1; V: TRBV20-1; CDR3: CSAAYMESGYNEQFF